These 10 T cell receptor beta chains share one sample of origin, sequenced in a study of regulatory T cells in long-lasting Graves disease. CDR3-region Arm-PCR and iRepertoire HTBI primers produced the TCR beta libraries. Each CDR3 protein gets one entry after TCRdb re-called the multiplex PCR reads with MiXCR. Here the sample spans under 300,000 distinct CDR3 sequences, around 21% being singletons. Time point: newly diagnosed GD, antithyroid drugs for less than 3 months. Extracted RNA from PBMCs served as the source of the TCR library. This specimen was peripheral blood mononuclear cells (PBMCs), taken at new diagnosis, from a patient treated with antithyroid drugs. The receptors were gathered from a female donor with Graves disease.

The genes are TRBV2 and TRBJ2-5; 9 nucleotides agree with TRBD1. After removal of 10 bases from V and 1 base from J, the junction contained 7 bases not matched to a gene. Germline assignment: CDR1 SNHLY and CDR2 FYNNEI. The CDR3 runs to 14 residues. The CDR3 DNA reads as TGTGCCACCCTGCCGGGACAGGGCCAAGAGACCCAGTACTTC. Its translation: CATLPGQGQETQYF.

This clonotype occurred many times. V is TRBV6-1 and J is TRBJ2-3; 7 bases map to TRBD1. The CDR3 extends over 15 amino acids. V shed 6 bases, J shed 4 bases, and the junction held 10 bases outside the gene matches. Germline V CDR1 and CDR2: MNHNS, SASEGT. Written as DNA, the CDR3 is TGTGCCAGCAGAGACAGGGAAGGCAGCGCAGATACGCAGTATTTT. This encodes CASRDREGSADTQYF.

Concerning this clonotype: The likely explanation is a read error, given a far larger clone one base away. The J gene is TRBJ2-1, the V gene TRBV4-3; tentative D call: TRBD2 (6 bases). CDR1 and CDR2 from the germline V gene are LGHNA and YSLEER. The length of the CDR3 is 15 residues. In nucleotides, the CDR3 is TGCGCCAGCAGCCAAGGTTGGAGGGGCGGGGAGACCCAGTGCTTC. This codes for CASSQGWRGGETQCF.

The rearrangement links TRBV7-6 to TRBJ2-2, with a tentative D call TRBD1 (6 bases). Germline CDR1 SGHVS, CDR2 FNYEAQ. With 7 bases removed from V and 5 bases from J, the gap between germline ends came to 23 bases. The CDR3 has 17 amino acids. The CDR3, as DNA: TGTGCCAGCACCCAACTTTATTCTCAGAGGGGGACCGGGGAGCTGTTTTTT. The encoded protein is CASTQLYSQRGTGELFF.

Turning to this clonotype: With a much larger clone just one base away, this may be a read error. The chain recombines TRBV7-2 with TRBJ2-7, with no clear D. In germline, CDR1 is SGHTA, CDR2 FQGNSA. This CDR3 has 14 residues. The CDR3 loop reads CASSSGVGNYERYF. CDR3 nucleotide sequence: TGTGCCAGCAGCTCCGGAGTGGGGAACTACGAGCGGTACTTC.

This clonotype was observed many times. The junction departs from the called germline gene at one end, perhaps through a read error. The gene calls are TRBV7-2 and TRBJ2-1; D possibly corresponds to TRBD2 (5 bases). Germline CDR1 reads SGHTA; CDR2 reads FQGNSA. This CDR3 spans 15 amino acids. As DNA, the CDR3 is TGCGCCAGCAGCCAACCGGGGAGCTCCTACAATGAGCAGTTCTTC. Protein: CASSQPGSSYNEQFF. Combining the CDR3 with reference TRBV7-2 and TRBJ2-1 gives the whole variable domain GAGVSQSPSNKVTEKGKDVELRCDPISGHTALYWYRQSLGQGLEFLIYFQGNSAPDKSGLPSDRFSAERTGGSVSTLTIQRTQQEDSAVYLCASSQPGSSYNEQFFGPGTRLTVL.

This chain joins TRBV27 and TRBJ2-2; no clear D gene. V lost 5 bases, J lost 3 bases, and 10 bases lay in between. The CDR3 loop spans 14 amino acids. CDR1 and CDR2 from the germline V gene are MNHEY and SMNVEV (reference sequence). CDR3 loop: CASSLDPYTGELFF. The CDR3 DNA follows: TGTGCCAGCAGTCTGGACCCCTACACCGGGGAGCTGTTTTTT.

In this sample, this clonotype turned up many times. This chain joins TRBV7-2 and TRBJ2-7; 12 bases are a match to TRBD2. The CDR3 is 18 residues long. After removal of 5 bases from V and 2 bases from J, the junction contained 13 bases not matched to a gene. CDR1 and CDR2 from the germline V gene are SGHTA and FQGNSA. The CDR3 coding sequence is TGTGCCAGCAGCCTCCAGACTAGCGGGAGAAGCGGCACCTACGAGCAGTACTTC. Its translation is CASSLQTSGRSGTYEQYF.

Notes on this clonotype: A much larger clone sits a single nucleotide away, making a read error possible. This is likely a read error, given that the CDR3 carries no conserved phenylalanine or tryptophan at its end. The rearrangement joins TRBV6-1 to TRBJ1-6, with D possibly TRBD1 on 6 matching bases. The CDR3 sequence is 14 residues long. V gave up 6 bases and J gave up 7 bases, with 13 bases separating them. Germline values: CDR1 MNHNS, CDR2 SASEGT. CDR3 amino acids: CASRPTGRNSPLHV. CDR3 nucleotide sequence: TGTGCCAGCAGACCCACAGGGCGAAATTCACCCCTCCACGTT.

In its sample, this clonotype was seen many times. The chain is built from TRBV3-1 and TRBJ2-5; D could derive from TRBD1 or TRBD2 (5 bases each). In germline, CDR1 is LGHDT, CDR2 YNNKEL (reference sequence). CDR3 length equals 15 residues. The ends were cut back, 4 bases at V and 7 bases at J, with 19 bases in the middle. CDR3: CASSLGASRLGTQYF. Here the CDR3 DNA reads TGTGCCAGCAGCCTTGGGGCTAGCCGTTTAGGGACCCAGTACTTC.